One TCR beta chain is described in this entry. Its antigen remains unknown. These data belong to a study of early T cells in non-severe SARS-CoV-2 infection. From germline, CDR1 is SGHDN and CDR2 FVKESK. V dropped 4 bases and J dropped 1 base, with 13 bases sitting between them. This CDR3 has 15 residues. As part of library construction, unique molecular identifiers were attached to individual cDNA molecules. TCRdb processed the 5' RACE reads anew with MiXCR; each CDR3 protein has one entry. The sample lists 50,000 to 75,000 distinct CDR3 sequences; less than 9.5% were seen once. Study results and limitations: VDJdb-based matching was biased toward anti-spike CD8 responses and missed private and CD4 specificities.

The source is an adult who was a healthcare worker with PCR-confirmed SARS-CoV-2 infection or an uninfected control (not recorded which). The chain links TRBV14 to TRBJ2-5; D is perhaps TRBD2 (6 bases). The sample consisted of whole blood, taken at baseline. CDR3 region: CASSPVGLIQETQYF. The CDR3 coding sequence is TGTGCCAGCAGCCCCGTGGGACTTATCCAAGAGACCCAGTACTTC.